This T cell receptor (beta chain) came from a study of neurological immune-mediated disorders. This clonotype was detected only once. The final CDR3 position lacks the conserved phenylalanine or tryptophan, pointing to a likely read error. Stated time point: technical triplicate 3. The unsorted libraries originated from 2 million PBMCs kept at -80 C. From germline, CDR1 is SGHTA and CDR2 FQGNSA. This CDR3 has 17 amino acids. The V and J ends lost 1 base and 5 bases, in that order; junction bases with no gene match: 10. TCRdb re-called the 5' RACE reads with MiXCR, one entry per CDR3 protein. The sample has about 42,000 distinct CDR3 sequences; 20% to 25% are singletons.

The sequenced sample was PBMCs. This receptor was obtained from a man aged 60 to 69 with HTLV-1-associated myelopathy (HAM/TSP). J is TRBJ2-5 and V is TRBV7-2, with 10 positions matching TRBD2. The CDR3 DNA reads TGTGCCAGCAGCTTAGATTCGGGAGCGGGAGGGCGGGAGACCCAGTACTCC. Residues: CASSLDSGAGGRETQYS.